These T cell receptor beta chains were read from a single sample in a study of cytotoxic CD8 clonotypes in ibrutinib-treated CLL. TCRdb's copy holds only in-frame clones and misses some; the assay was immunoSEQ multiplex PCR. The sample shows about 50,000 clones, around 60% of them seen only once. The material was PBMCs, obtained after 24 months of ibrutinib treatment. The receptors originated from a human donor with chronic lymphocytic leukemia. Each CDR3 is given with its conserved first and last residue. Fields, in order: CDR3 DNA, CDR3 protein, D gene, V gene, clone size, J gene. D genes are given only for firm matches. Not all rows give a size; the values are once, few, many and, for expanded clones, a class.

CDR3nt: TGTGCCAGCCCCGACAGGGTAAAGTACACTGAAGCTTTCTTT
CDR3aa: CASPDRVKYTEAFF
d_gene: TRBD1
v_gene: TRBV28
abundance: NA
j_gene: TRBJ1-1

CDR3nt: TGTGCCAGCAGCGCCCCTGAGGGGGTGACCTACAATGAGCAGTTCTTC
CDR3aa: CASSAPEGVTYNEQFF
d_gene: NA
v_gene: TRBV9
abundance: NA
j_gene: TRBJ2-1

CDR3nt: TGCGTGAGCAGCCCTTTAGCGGGCGACCAAGAGACCCAGTACTTC
CDR3aa: CVSSPLAGDQETQYF
d_gene: TRBD2
v_gene: TRBV5-1
abundance: NA
j_gene: TRBJ2-5

CDR3nt: TGTGCCAGCAGGACGACGGGTGAGACCCAGTACTTC
CDR3aa: CASRTTGETQYF
d_gene: NA
v_gene: TRBV2
abundance: NA
j_gene: TRBJ2-5

CDR3nt: TGTGCCAGCAGTCCTCCCGGGACAGGGGATGAAAAACTGTTTTTT
CDR3aa: CASSPPGTGDEKLFF
d_gene: TRBD1
v_gene: TRBV25-1
abundance: NA
j_gene: TRBJ1-4

CDR3nt: TGTGCCAGCAGTGCCCAGAGTAGCAATCAGCCCCAGCATTTT
CDR3aa: CASSAQSSNQPQHF
d_gene: NA
v_gene: TRBV6-1
abundance: few
j_gene: TRBJ1-5

CDR3nt: TGTGCTAGTGCCACGGACAGGGCTAACTATGGCTACACCTTC
CDR3aa: CASATDRANYGYTF
d_gene: TRBD1
v_gene: TRBV12-5
abundance: NA
j_gene: TRBJ1-2

CDR3nt: TGTGCCAGCAGCTTATTCTCGGACACCGATGGCTACACCTTC
CDR3aa: CASSLFSDTDGYTF
d_gene: NA
v_gene: TRBV7-8
abundance: few
j_gene: TRBJ1-2

CDR3nt: TGTGCCAGCTCACCGACGTCTTTACTCGCGGAGACCCAGTACTTC
CDR3aa: CASSPTSLLAETQYF
d_gene: NA
v_gene: TRBV18
abundance: NA
j_gene: TRBJ2-5

CDR3nt: TGTGCCAGCAGTTATTGGACTGGGAGCTCCTACAATGAGCAGTTCTTC
CDR3aa: CASSYWTGSSYNEQFF
d_gene: NA
v_gene: TRBV6-5
abundance: NA
j_gene: TRBJ2-1

CDR3nt: TGTGCCAGCAGTGGCCTCTTGGGCTACGAGCAGTACTTC
CDR3aa: CASSGLLGYEQYF
d_gene: NA
v_gene: TRBV6-1
abundance: NA
j_gene: TRBJ2-7

CDR3nt: TGTGCCACCCGGGCAGGGACTAGCGGGACAGATACGCAGTATTTT
CDR3aa: CATRAGTSGTDTQYF
d_gene: TRBD2
v_gene: TRBV6-1
abundance: few
j_gene: TRBJ2-3

CDR3nt: TGTGCCAGCAGCTTTGGAGCAACTAATGAAAAACTGTTTTTT
CDR3aa: CASSFGATNEKLFF
d_gene: NA
v_gene: TRBV5-6
abundance: NA
j_gene: TRBJ1-4

CDR3nt: TGTGCCAGCAGTGAGGAGACAGGGGGCAACTATGGCTACACCTTC
CDR3aa: CASSEETGGNYGYTF
d_gene: TRBD1
v_gene: TRBV6-1
abundance: NA
j_gene: TRBJ1-2

CDR3nt: TGTGCCAGCAGGGGGACGAACACCGGGGAGCTGTTTTTT
CDR3aa: CASRGTNTGELFF
d_gene: NA
v_gene: TRBV25-1
abundance: NA
j_gene: TRBJ2-2

CDR3nt: TGTGCCAGCAGCTTAGGAGCAGGGCTCACTAATGAAAAACTGTTTTTT
CDR3aa: CASSLGAGLTNEKLFF
d_gene: NA
v_gene: TRBV11-2
abundance: NA
j_gene: TRBJ1-4

CDR3nt: TGTGCCAGCAGTTCGACAGGGGTAAACACTGAAGCTTTCTTT
CDR3aa: CASSSTGVNTEAFF
d_gene: TRBD1
v_gene: TRBV28
abundance: once
j_gene: TRBJ1-1

CDR3nt: TGTGCCAGAGGTAATAACAGGGGGCATCGGGGAAGTGGTCAGCCCCAGCATTTT
CDR3aa: CARGNNRGHRGSGQPQHF
d_gene: TRBD1
v_gene: TRBV25-1
abundance: NA
j_gene: TRBJ1-5

CDR3nt: TGTGCCAGCCGGTTCGGTAATCAGCCCCAGCATTTT
CDR3aa: CASRFGNQPQHF
d_gene: NA
v_gene: TRBV2
abundance: NA
j_gene: TRBJ1-5

CDR3nt: TGTGCCAGCAGCTTAAGGGGCGCGTCTGGAACCGGGGAGCTGTTTTTT
CDR3aa: CASSLRGASGTGELFF
d_gene: NA
v_gene: TRBV11-2
abundance: NA
j_gene: TRBJ2-2

CDR3nt: TGTGCCAGCACTCTCACTAGCGCCGGGGAGCTGTTTTTT
CDR3aa: CASTLTSAGELFF
d_gene: TRBD2
v_gene: TRBV6-5
abundance: NA
j_gene: TRBJ2-2

CDR3nt: TGTGCCAGCAGTGGACAGGACAGGGGTCCCTATGGCTACACCTTC
CDR3aa: CASSGQDRGPYGYTF
d_gene: TRBD1
v_gene: TRBV6-1
abundance: NA
j_gene: TRBJ1-2

CDR3nt: TGTGCCAGCAGGCCAGGACTAGCGCGATTAAGCTCCTACGAGCAGTACTTC
CDR3aa: CASRPGLARLSSYEQYF
d_gene: TRBD2
v_gene: TRBV11-2
abundance: NA
j_gene: TRBJ2-7

CDR3nt: TGTGCCAGCACCGTGACAGAGGGGGGCACTGAAGCTTTCTTT
CDR3aa: CASTVTEGGTEAFF
d_gene: NA
v_gene: TRBV6-1
abundance: NA
j_gene: TRBJ1-1

CDR3nt: TGTGCCAGTAGTATAGGGGGGGCTGGAAACACCATATATTTT
CDR3aa: CASSIGGAGNTIYF
d_gene: NA
v_gene: TRBV19
abundance: few
j_gene: TRBJ1-3

CDR3nt: TGTGCCAGCAGCTTGGCCGGGACTAGCGGGGTCGAGCAGTACTTC
CDR3aa: CASSLAGTSGVEQYF
d_gene: TRBD2
v_gene: TRBV5-4
abundance: once
j_gene: TRBJ2-7

CDR3nt: TGCGCCAGCAGCTGGTCCGGGGGCTCAACTAATGAAAAACTGTTTTTT
CDR3aa: CASSWSGGSTNEKLFF
d_gene: NA
v_gene: TRBV5-1
abundance: NA
j_gene: TRBJ1-4

CDR3nt: TGTGCCAGCAGTTTACGGACAGGGACGCAGTATTTT
CDR3aa: CASSLRTGTQYF
d_gene: TRBD1
v_gene: TRBV27
abundance: NA
j_gene: TRBJ2-3

CDR3nt: TGTGCCACCAGTAGGACAGGGGGCCTAACTAATGAAAAACTGTTTTTT
CDR3aa: CATSRTGGLTNEKLFF
d_gene: TRBD1
v_gene: TRBV15
abundance: few
j_gene: TRBJ1-4

CDR3nt: TGTGCCAGCAGTTCCGGGGGGACAGTTTATTACGAGCAGTACTTC
CDR3aa: CASSSGGTVYYEQYF
d_gene: NA
v_gene: TRBV27
abundance: NA
j_gene: TRBJ2-7

CDR3nt: TGTGCCAGCAGCTCCCAGGGAAACACCGGGGAGCTGTTTTTT
CDR3aa: CASSSQGNTGELFF
d_gene: NA
v_gene: TRBV7-9
abundance: few
j_gene: TRBJ2-2

CDR3nt: TGCGCCAGCAGCCCGGGACAGGGGTCAAACTATGGCTACACCTTC
CDR3aa: CASSPGQGSNYGYTF
d_gene: TRBD1
v_gene: TRBV5-1
abundance: NA
j_gene: TRBJ1-2

CDR3nt: TGCGCCAGCAGCGGGGATGCCCCTGGAAACACCATATATTTT
CDR3aa: CASSGDAPGNTIYF
d_gene: NA
v_gene: TRBV5-1
abundance: NA
j_gene: TRBJ1-3

CDR3nt: TGTGCCAGCAGGCTCTGGGACCGGGACTACGAGCAGTACTTC
CDR3aa: CASRLWDRDYEQYF
d_gene: NA
v_gene: TRBV27
abundance: NA
j_gene: TRBJ2-7

CDR3nt: TGTGCCAGCAGCCCTTTGGGGGTGAATTGGGACAGGGGATGGCCACCCCTCCACTTT
CDR3aa: CASSPLGVNWDRGWPPLHF
d_gene: TRBD1
v_gene: TRBV27
abundance: NA
j_gene: TRBJ1-6

CDR3nt: TGTGCCAGTCGAGGGGGACAGGGTTTGGCGCAGTATTTT
CDR3aa: CASRGGQGLAQYF
d_gene: TRBD1
v_gene: TRBV19
abundance: many
j_gene: TRBJ2-3

CDR3nt: TGTGCCAGCAGCTTAGTACTAGCGGGGGTCAATGAGCAGTTCTTC
CDR3aa: CASSLVLAGVNEQFF
d_gene: TRBD2
v_gene: TRBV5-4
abundance: NA
j_gene: TRBJ2-1

CDR3nt: TGTGCCAGCAGCTTAGGTGGAACTCAGCCCCAGCATTTT
CDR3aa: CASSLGGTQPQHF
d_gene: NA
v_gene: TRBV7-6
abundance: few
j_gene: TRBJ1-5

CDR3nt: TGTGCCAGCAGCTTGGGTCAGGGTTCCGGGGAGCTGTTTTTT
CDR3aa: CASSLGQGSGELFF
d_gene: NA
v_gene: TRBV5-4
abundance: NA
j_gene: TRBJ2-2

CDR3nt: TGTGCCAGCAGCTTGGTGTTCTACACAGATACGCAGTATTTT
CDR3aa: CASSLVFYTDTQYF
d_gene: NA
v_gene: TRBV5-5
abundance: NA
j_gene: TRBJ2-3

CDR3nt: TGTGCCAACATTCGGGAGACAGGCAACCAAGAGACCCAGTACTTC
CDR3aa: CANIRETGNQETQYF
d_gene: NA
v_gene: TRBV6-1
abundance: NA
j_gene: TRBJ2-5

CDR3nt: TGCGCCAGCAGCCACCCAGGACTGTCCTACGAGCAGTACTTC
CDR3aa: CASSHPGLSYEQYF
d_gene: NA
v_gene: TRBV4-1
abundance: NA
j_gene: TRBJ2-7

CDR3nt: TGCGCCAGCAGCTTCCGAGGGGAAAATGAAAAACTGTTTTTT
CDR3aa: CASSFRGENEKLFF
d_gene: NA
v_gene: TRBV5-1
abundance: many
j_gene: TRBJ1-4

CDR3nt: TGTGCCACCGGAGCCCCAGGGAACGAGCAGTACTTC
CDR3aa: CATGAPGNEQYF
d_gene: NA
v_gene: TRBV27
abundance: NA
j_gene: TRBJ2-7

CDR3nt: TGTGCCAGCAGTTCAATGACAGGGGCAGACTATGGCTACACCTTC
CDR3aa: CASSSMTGADYGYTF
d_gene: TRBD1
v_gene: TRBV27
abundance: NA
j_gene: TRBJ1-2

CDR3nt: TGCGCCAGCAGCTTGGCTACCAGGGGAGGAAACACTGAAGCTTTCTTT
CDR3aa: CASSLATRGGNTEAFF
d_gene: NA
v_gene: TRBV5-1
abundance: NA
j_gene: TRBJ1-1

CDR3nt: TGTGCCAGTAGTACCCTGAGGGGAAAGGGTTCACCCCTCCACTTT
CDR3aa: CASSTLRGKGSPLHF
d_gene: NA
v_gene: TRBV19
abundance: NA
j_gene: TRBJ1-6

CDR3nt: TGCGCCAGCAGTGGGGGGTCTGAAGCTTTCTTT
CDR3aa: CASSGGSEAFF
d_gene: NA
v_gene: TRBV10-1
abundance: many
j_gene: TRBJ1-1

CDR3nt: TGTGCCAGCAGTCTCGACAGGGACAGGGCTGAAGCTTTCTTT
CDR3aa: CASSLDRDRAEAFF
d_gene: TRBD1
v_gene: TRBV27
abundance: NA
j_gene: TRBJ1-1

CDR3nt: TGCGCCAGCAGCCAAATAGCGGGGGAAGAGACCCAGTACTTC
CDR3aa: CASSQIAGEETQYF
d_gene: TRBD2
v_gene: TRBV5-1
abundance: NA
j_gene: TRBJ2-5

CDR3nt: TGTGCCAGCAGCCCTGACAGCACCCTCCGCTACGAGCAGTACTTC
CDR3aa: CASSPDSTLRYEQYF
d_gene: NA
v_gene: TRBV14
abundance: NA
j_gene: TRBJ2-7

CDR3nt: TGCAGCGTCTGGACAGGGGAAGGCGGCTACACCTTC
CDR3aa: CSVWTGEGGYTF
d_gene: TRBD1
v_gene: TRBV29-1
abundance: NA
j_gene: TRBJ1-2

CDR3nt: TGTGCCAGCAGCTTCGGGACAGACATTAACTATGGCTACACCTTC
CDR3aa: CASSFGTDINYGYTF
d_gene: TRBD1
v_gene: TRBV5-5
abundance: NA
j_gene: TRBJ1-2

CDR3nt: TGTGCCAGCAGCGTAGGAGGGATGAACACTGAAGCTTTCTTT
CDR3aa: CASSVGGMNTEAFF
d_gene: NA
v_gene: TRBV9
abundance: NA
j_gene: TRBJ1-1

CDR3nt: TGTGCCAGCAGCAAAGATCACAGGACCGGCGGGGAGCTGTTTTTT
CDR3aa: CASSKDHRTGGELFF
d_gene: NA
v_gene: TRBV21-1
abundance: many
j_gene: TRBJ2-2

CDR3nt: TGCGCCAGCAGCTTACTACCAGGGGTCGACGAGCAGTACTTC
CDR3aa: CASSLLPGVDEQYF
d_gene: NA
v_gene: TRBV5-1
abundance: once
j_gene: TRBJ2-7

CDR3nt: TGTGCCAGCAGTGACCCCGCGCGTACAGATACGCAGTATTTT
CDR3aa: CASSDPARTDTQYF
d_gene: NA
v_gene: TRBV6-1
abundance: NA
j_gene: TRBJ2-3